A selection of T cell receptor beta chains follows, all from one sample in a study of T-cell memory formation after mild COVID-19. Each CDR3 protein is one row after TCRdb ran MiXCR on the 5' RACE reads. The sample carries about 200,000 distinct CDR3 sequences, about 9.2% recorded once. Sample: PBMCs or a T cell subset sorted from them (not recorded which). Source of these receptors: a man between 18 and 29 years old who had mild COVID-19 (a few samples of this study predate the infection). Cell type and time point are not known. Each CDR3 is given with its conserved first and last residue. The D gene is left open where the match is weak. Expanded clones get a size class; other rows say once, few or many, or leave the size out.

cdr3_aa cdr3_nt d_call j_call clone_size v_call
CASSQEGSQGMGGYTF TGTGCCAGCAGCCAAGAGGGCTCCCAGGGGATGGGTGGCTACACCTTC . TRBJ1-2 . TRBV3-1
CASSPIPTGGNYGYTF TGTGCCAGCAGCCCGATCCCGACAGGAGGGAACTATGGCTACACCTTC . TRBJ1-2 . TRBV9
CASSALGDRDNTEAFF TGTGCCAGCAGCGCCTTGGGGGACAGGGATAACACTGAAGCTTTCTTT TRBD1 TRBJ1-1 few TRBV5-6
CSARGAFQPQHF TGCAGTGCTAGGGGAGCTTTTCAGCCCCAGCATTTT . TRBJ1-5 few TRBV20-1
CASRRSGGPYNEQFF TGTGCCAGTAGGAGGTCGGGGGGGCCTTACAATGAGCAGTTCTTC TRBD2 TRBJ2-1 . TRBV19
CASGSSNTGELFF TGTGCCAGCGGGTCTTCGAACACCGGGGAGCTGTTTTTT . TRBJ2-2 many TRBV28
CASKDTGTGGTDTQYF TGTGCCAGCAAGGATACCGGGACAGGGGGCACGGATACGCAGTATTTT TRBD1 TRBJ2-3 . TRBV6-1
CASSQDRWSDTQYF TGCGCCAGCAGCCAAGATCGGTGGTCAGATACGCAGTATTTT . TRBJ2-3 few TRBV4-3
CASSLAAAWAGRTDTQYF TGTGCCAGCAGCTTAGCTGCCGCCTGGGCAGGACGCACAGATACGCAGTATTTT . TRBJ2-3 many TRBV7-2
CASSGRGLVYEQYF TGCGCCAGCAGCGGCAGGGGACTGGTTTACGAGCAGTACTTC . TRBJ2-7 few TRBV5-1
CASSSLQGVITDTQYF TGTGCCAGCAGCTCACTACAGGGTGTGATCACAGATACGCAGTATTTT . TRBJ2-3 . TRBV7-6
CASLAGGPDTQYF TGTGCCAGCTTAGCGGGGGGGCCAGATACGCAGTATTTT TRBD2 TRBJ2-3 . TRBV6-2/TRBV6-3
CASSAGYDYGYTF TGCGCCAGCAGCGCGGGCTACGACTATGGCTACACCTTC . TRBJ1-2 . TRBV5-1
CASSLGSWGYGYTF TGTGCCAGCAGTTTGGGGTCCTGGGGCTATGGCTACACCTTC . TRBJ1-2 . TRBV12-3/TRBV12-4
CASSDWAGTEAFF TGTGCCAGCAGTGATTGGGCAGGGACTGAAGCTTTCTTT . TRBJ1-1 many TRBV2
CASSSQKAGTTYNEQFF TGTGCCAGCAGCTCGCAAAAAGCGGGGACGACCTACAATGAGCAGTTCTTC TRBD2 TRBJ2-1 many TRBV11-2
CASNSRGANTEAFF TGTGCCAGCAATTCTCGGGGGGCGAACACTGAAGCTTTCTTT . TRBJ1-1 few TRBV12-3/TRBV12-4
CASSPQGFTEAFF TGCGCCAGCAGCCCACAGGGGTTCACTGAAGCTTTCTTT TRBD1 TRBJ1-1 many TRBV5-1
CASSSNTGELFF TGCGCCAGCAGCTCGAACACCGGGGAGCTGTTTTTT . TRBJ2-2 many TRBV5-1
CASSLGQGISEKLFF TGCGCCAGCAGCTTGGGCCAGGGGATTAGTGAAAAACTGTTTTTT . TRBJ1-4 few TRBV5-1
CASSQAGTDTQYF TGCGCCAGCAGCCAAGCGGGGACAGATACGCAGTATTTT . TRBJ2-3 . TRBV4-3
CASSVGSGEAHMNTEAFF TGTGCCAGCAGCGTAGGTAGCGGCGAGGCCCACATGAACACTGAAGCTTTCTTT . TRBJ1-1 . TRBV9
CASSFQRRDTEAFF TGTGCCAGCAGTTTCCAACGGAGGGACACTGAAGCTTTCTTT . TRBJ1-1 few TRBV6-5
CASSPIGTGGAGYGYTF TGTGCCAGCAGTCCGATCGGGACAGGGGGGGCTGGATATGGCTACACCTTC TRBD1 TRBJ1-2 many TRBV27
CASSFSATNEKLFF TGCGCCAGCAGCTTCTCTGCAACTAATGAAAAACTGTTTTTT . TRBJ1-4 many TRBV5-1